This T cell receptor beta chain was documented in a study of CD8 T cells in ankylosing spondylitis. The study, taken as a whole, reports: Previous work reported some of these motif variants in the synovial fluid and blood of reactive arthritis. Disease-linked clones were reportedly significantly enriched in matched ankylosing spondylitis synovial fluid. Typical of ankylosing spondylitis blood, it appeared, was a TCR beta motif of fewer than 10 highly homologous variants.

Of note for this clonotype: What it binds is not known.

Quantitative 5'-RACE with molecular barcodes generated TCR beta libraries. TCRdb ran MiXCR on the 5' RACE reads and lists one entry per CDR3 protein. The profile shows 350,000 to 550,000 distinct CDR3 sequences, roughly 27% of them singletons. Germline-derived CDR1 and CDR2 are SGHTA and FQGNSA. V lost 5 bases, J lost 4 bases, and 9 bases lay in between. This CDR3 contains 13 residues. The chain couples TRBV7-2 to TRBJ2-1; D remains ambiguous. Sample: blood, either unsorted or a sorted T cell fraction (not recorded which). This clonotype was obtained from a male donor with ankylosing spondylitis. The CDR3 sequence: CASSKLNYNEQFF. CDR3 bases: TGTGCCAGCAGCAAGCTGAATTACAATGAGCAGTTCTTC.